The next 12 T cell receptor beta chains were all read from a single sample in a study of cytomegalovirus exposure and HLA in healthy donors. The PCR was carried out with 60 Vbeta primers and 13 Jbeta primers. Using immunoSEQ multiplex PCR, the repertoire was profiled, and TCRdb retains in-frame clones only, with some absent. Here the sample spans 120,000 to 150,000 clones, over 60% being singletons. Sample: PBMCs. The origin of the receptors is a female donor in good health and CMV-seronegative.

The chain combines TRBV29-1 with TRBJ2-7; TRBD1 aligns across 8 bases. CDR3 length equals 13 residues. V dropped 5 bases and J dropped 3; count of bases not matched to a gene: 6. Germline values: CDR1 SQVTM, CDR2 ANQGSEA. The CDR3 reads CSVKGQGNYEQYF. CDR3 DNA sequence: TGCAGCGTTAAAGGACAGGGAAACTACGAGCAGTACTTC.

This clone was counted a single time. The genes are TRBV2 and TRBJ2-2; D unresolved. Germline CDR1 and CDR2: SNHLY and FYNNEI. CDR3 length equals 15 residues. Trimming stripped 6 bases from V and 5 bases from J, with 16 bases between. CDR3 nucleotide sequence: TGTGCCAGCAGGCCCCCTCAGGTCGCGACCGGGGAGCTGTTTTTT. Its protein is CASRPPQVATGELFF.

The rearrangement joins TRBV19 to TRBJ2-5, with 13 bases identical to TRBD2. The ends lost 6 bases at V and 2 bases at J; junction bases unmatched: 6. CDR1 LNHDA and CDR2 SQIVND come from the germline V gene (reference sequence). The CDR3 has 16 amino acids. The chain's CDR3 is CASRPGLAGEQETQYF. CDR3 nucleotide sequence: TGTGCCAGTAGACCCGGACTAGCGGGGGAACAAGAGACCCAGTACTTC. Drawing the rest from reference TRBV19 and TRBJ2-5, the complete variable domain is DGGITQSPKYLFRKEGQNVTLSCEQNLNHDAMYWYRQDPGQGLRLIYYSQIVNDFQKGDIAEGYSVSREKKESFPLTVTSAQKNPTAFYLCASRPGLAGEQETQYFGPGTRLLVL.

This clone came up once. The rearrangement links TRBV5-6 to TRBJ1-5; D gene unclear. Germline V gene data show CDR1 as SGHDT and CDR2 as YYEEEE. The V end lost 4 bases, the J end lost 0 bases, and 11 bases lay between the germline ends. This CDR3 spans 15 amino acids. The CDR3 region has the DNA TGTGCCAGCAGCCGTTCGGGGAATAGCAATCAGCCCCAGCATTTT. It yields the protein CASSRSGNSNQPQHF.

DNA for the CDR3: TGTGCCAGCAGCTTAGTCGACAGGGGGAAAAATGAGCAGTTCTTC. It codes for CASSLVDRGKNEQFF. The chain uses TRBV11-3 and TRBJ2-1; 9 nucleotides align to TRBD1. V lost 1 base to trimming and J lost 7 bases; unmatched junction nucleotides: 5. This CDR3 region has 15 residues. CDR1 is SGHNT and CDR2 is YENEEA in the germline V gene.

The chain couples TRBV27 to TRBJ2-1; 9 nucleotides align to TRBD1. V lost 6 bases, J lost 2 bases, and 8 bases stayed unmatched. The CDR3 extends over 16 amino acids. Germline CDR1 MNHEY, CDR2 SMNVEV (reference sequence). CDR3: CASSLKRTGAYNEQFF. CDR3 DNA: TGTGCCAGCAGCCTGAAGAGGACAGGGGCCTACAATGAGCAGTTCTTC.

This clone has a handful of counts. This sequence joins TRBV4-1 and TRBJ1-3; D may be TRBD1 (6 bases). Germline CDR1 and CDR2: MGHRA and YSYEKL. The CDR3 contains 18 residues. V lost 4 bases, J lost 5 bases, and 24 bases lay in between. CDR3 bases: TGCGCCAGCAGCCCCCAATATCGAGGGGACACCTTGAGAAACACCATATATTTT. As protein: CASSPQYRGDTLRNTIYF.

This chain joins TRBV19 and TRBJ1-2; weak D call: TRBD1 (6 bases). From germline, CDR1 is LNHDA and CDR2 SQIVND (reference sequence). The CDR3 runs to 14 residues. V lost 10 bases and J lost 6, with 21 bases in between. CDR3 region: CATRHIGGANGYTF. CDR3 bases: TGTGCCACCCGACATATTGGGGGCGCGAATGGCTACACCTTC.

This chain connects TRBV27 to TRBJ1-1, with TRBD1 identical over 7 bases. With V trimmed by 5 bases and J by 4 bases, 4 bases remained unmatched. Germline-derived CDR1 and CDR2 are MNHEY and SMNVEV (reference sequence). This CDR3 is 13 amino acids long. CDR3 bases: TGTGCCAGCAGTGTAGGGACAGTCACTGAAGCTTTCTTT. Amino acid sequence: CASSVGTVTEAFF.

The rearrangement joins TRBV5-5 to TRBJ1-5; unclear D gene. The germline CDR1 and CDR2 sequences are SGHKS and YYEKEE (reference sequence). The CDR3 totals 17 residues. The ends were cut back, 10 bases at V and 2 bases at J, with 25 bases in the middle. CDR3 residues: CARPLGAGEGGNQPQHF. In DNA form, the CDR3 reads TGTGCCCGCCCCTTGGGTGCCGGGGAAGGCGGCAATCAGCCCCAGCATTTT.

V and J are TRBV5-1 and TRBJ2-5; tentative D call: TRBD2 (6 bases). This CDR3 has 14 residues. CDR1 SGHRS and CDR2 YFSETQ come from the germline V gene. V gave up 0 bases and J gave up 5 bases, with 11 bases separating them. CDR3 loop: CASSLGAGTETQYF. For the CDR3, the DNA is TGCGCCAGCAGCTTGGGAGCGGGCACGGAGACCCAGTACTTC.

The gene calls are TRBV30 and TRBJ2-5, with D perhaps matching TRBD2 (5 bases). The ends were cut back, 0 bases at V and 5 bases at J, with 10 bases in the middle. CDR3 length: 13 amino acids. CDR1 GTSNPN and CDR2 SVGIG come from the germline V gene (reference sequence). CDR3 nucleotides: TGTGCCTGGAGTGTACTTGCGGGCGAGACCCAGTACTTC. It specifies CAWSVLAGETQYF.